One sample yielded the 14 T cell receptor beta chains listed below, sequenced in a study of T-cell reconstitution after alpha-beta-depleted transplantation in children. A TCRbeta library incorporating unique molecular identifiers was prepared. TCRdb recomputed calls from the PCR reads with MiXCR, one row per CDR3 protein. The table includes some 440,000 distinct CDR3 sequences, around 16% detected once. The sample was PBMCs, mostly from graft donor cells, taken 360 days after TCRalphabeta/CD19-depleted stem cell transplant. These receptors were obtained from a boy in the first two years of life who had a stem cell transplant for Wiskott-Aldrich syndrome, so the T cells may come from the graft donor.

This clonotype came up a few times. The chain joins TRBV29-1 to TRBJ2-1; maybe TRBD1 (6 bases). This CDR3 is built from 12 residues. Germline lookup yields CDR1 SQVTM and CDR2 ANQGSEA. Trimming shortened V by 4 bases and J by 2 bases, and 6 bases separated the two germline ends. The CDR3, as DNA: TGCAGCGTTGGGGACACCTACAATGAGCAGTTCTTC. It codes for CSVGDTYNEQFF.

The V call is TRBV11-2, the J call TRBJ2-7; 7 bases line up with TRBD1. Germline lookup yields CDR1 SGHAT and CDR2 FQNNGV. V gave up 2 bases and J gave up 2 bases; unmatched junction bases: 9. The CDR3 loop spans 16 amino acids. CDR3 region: CASSLTPRQGTYEQYF. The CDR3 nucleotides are TGTGCCAGCAGCTTAACTCCCCGACAGGGAACCTACGAGCAGTACTTC.

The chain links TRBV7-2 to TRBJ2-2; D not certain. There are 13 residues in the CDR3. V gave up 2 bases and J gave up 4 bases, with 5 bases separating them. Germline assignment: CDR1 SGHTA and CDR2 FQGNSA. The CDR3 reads CASSLKATGELFF. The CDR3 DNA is TGTGCCAGCAGCTTAAAGGCCACCGGGGAGCTGTTTTTT.

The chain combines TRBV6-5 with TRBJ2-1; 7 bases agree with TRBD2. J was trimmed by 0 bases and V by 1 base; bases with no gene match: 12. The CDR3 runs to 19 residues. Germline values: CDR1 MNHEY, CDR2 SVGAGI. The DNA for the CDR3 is TGTGCCAGCAGTTACTATGGGGGGGTCTTCTCCTACTCCTACAATGAGCAGTTCTTC. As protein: CASSYYGGVFSYSYNEQFF.

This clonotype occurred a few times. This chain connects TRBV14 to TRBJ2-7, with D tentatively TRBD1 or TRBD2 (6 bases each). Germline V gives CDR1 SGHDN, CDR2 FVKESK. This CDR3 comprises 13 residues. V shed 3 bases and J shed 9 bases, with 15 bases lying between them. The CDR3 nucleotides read TGTGCCAGCAGCCATCTTCCGGGGGCCGTGCAGTACTTC. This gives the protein CASSHLPGAVQYF.

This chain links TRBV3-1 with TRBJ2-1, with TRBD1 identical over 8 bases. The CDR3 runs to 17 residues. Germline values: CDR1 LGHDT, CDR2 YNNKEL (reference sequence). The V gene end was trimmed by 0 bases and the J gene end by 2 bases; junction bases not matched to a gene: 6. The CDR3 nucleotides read TGTGCCAGCAGCCAAGATTCGGGGACAGGTGCCTACAATGAGCAGTTCTTC. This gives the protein CASSQDSGTGAYNEQFF.

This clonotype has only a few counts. The CDR3 here is CASSLDFSGEETQYF. In DNA form, the CDR3 reads TGCGCCAGCAGCTTGGATTTCAGCGGGGAAGAGACCCAGTACTTC. J is TRBJ2-5 and V is TRBV5-1, with 7 bases lining up with TRBD2. Looked up from germline, CDR1 is SGHRS and CDR2 is YFSETQ. V dropped 0 bases and J dropped 3; count of bases not matched to a gene: 5. The CDR3 consists of 15 residues.

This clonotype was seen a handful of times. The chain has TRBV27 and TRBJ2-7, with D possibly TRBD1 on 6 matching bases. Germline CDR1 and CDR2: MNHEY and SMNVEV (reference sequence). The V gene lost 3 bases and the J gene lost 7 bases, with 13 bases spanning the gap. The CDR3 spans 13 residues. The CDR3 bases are TGTGCCAGCAGTTTGCTGGGGGCCAGGGAGCAGTACTTC. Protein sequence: CASSLLGAREQYF.

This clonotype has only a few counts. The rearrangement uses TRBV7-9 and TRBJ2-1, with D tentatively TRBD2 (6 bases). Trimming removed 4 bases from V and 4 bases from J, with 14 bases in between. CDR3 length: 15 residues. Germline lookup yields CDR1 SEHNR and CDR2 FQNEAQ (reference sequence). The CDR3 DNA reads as TGTGCCAGCAGCTGGGTCTTGGGGGGATACAATGAGCAGTTCTTC. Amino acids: CASSWVLGGYNEQFF.

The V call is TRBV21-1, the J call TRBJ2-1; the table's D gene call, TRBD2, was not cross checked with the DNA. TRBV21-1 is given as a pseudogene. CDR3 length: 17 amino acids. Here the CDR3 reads CASSKAKRRSSYNEQFF. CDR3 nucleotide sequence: TGTGCCAGCAGCAAAGCCAAGCGGAGGAGCTCCTACAATGAGCAGTTCTTC.

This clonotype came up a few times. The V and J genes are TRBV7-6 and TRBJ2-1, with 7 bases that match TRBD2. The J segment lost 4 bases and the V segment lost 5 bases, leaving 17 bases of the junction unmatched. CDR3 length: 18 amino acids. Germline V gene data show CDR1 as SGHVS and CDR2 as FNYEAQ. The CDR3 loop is CASSLFRTRTSLYNEQFF. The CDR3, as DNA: TGTGCCAGCAGCCTATTTAGGACAAGGACTAGTCTATACAATGAGCAGTTCTTC.

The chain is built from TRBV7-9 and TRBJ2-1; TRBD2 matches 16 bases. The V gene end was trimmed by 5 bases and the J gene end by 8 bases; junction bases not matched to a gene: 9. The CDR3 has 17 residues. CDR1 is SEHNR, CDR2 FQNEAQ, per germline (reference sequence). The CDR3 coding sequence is TGTGCCAGCAGCCCTTCCCCCGGGACTAGCGGGAGGGATGAGCAGTTCTTC. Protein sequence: CASSPSPGTSGRDEQFF.

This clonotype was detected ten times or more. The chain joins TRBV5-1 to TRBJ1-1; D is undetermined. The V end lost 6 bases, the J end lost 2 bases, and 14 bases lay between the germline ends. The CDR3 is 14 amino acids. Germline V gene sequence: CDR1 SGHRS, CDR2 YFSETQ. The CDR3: CASKGESTNTEAFF. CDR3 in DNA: TGCGCCAGCAAGGGCGAGTCCACAAACACTGAAGCTTTCTTT.

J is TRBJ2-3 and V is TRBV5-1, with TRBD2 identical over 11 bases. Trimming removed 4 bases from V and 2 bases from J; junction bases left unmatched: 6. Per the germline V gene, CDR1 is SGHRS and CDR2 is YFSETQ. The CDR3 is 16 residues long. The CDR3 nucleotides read TGCGCCAGCAGCAGATTAGCGGGGGGGGCCACAGATACGCAGTATTTT. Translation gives CASSRLAGGATDTQYF.